This T cell receptor beta chain was captured in a study of blood T cell repertoires in COVID-19 (dated by TCRdb to the early 2020s). Regarding the study in general: Samples from collaborators originated in the United States, Italy and Spain and spanned both the acute and convalescent phases of COVID-19. The material from the prospective study consisted of cDNA or gDNA derived from T cells, B-cell-depleted T cells, or PBMCs. Subjects who had been exposed to COVID-19, were actively infected with it, or had recovered from it provided the deeply sampled blood TCRbeta repertoires that made up the dataset. The repertoires were made available in a free public database intended to serve as a resource for research on the immune response to SARS-CoV-2. The samples were drawn from the first 160 participants of the ongoing ImmuneRACE study and from 1,254 subjects provided by 6 global collaborators. Nearly every sample came with metadata listing a de-identified subject ID, COVID-19 status, age in years and sex. Where available, HLA class I and class II types were taken from metadata supplied by the sample provider and were not determined by assay-based typing. The full study reports these points: How much clinical and demographic metadata was included differed by source and by participant, and the metadata was provided uncurated.

Each collaborating institution followed its own protocols to collect whole blood in K2EDTA tubes. For TCRbeta analysis, collaborators shipped samples as frozen whole blood, isolated PBMCs, or DNA extracted from either of those sample types. About this clone: Its recognized antigen is unknown. Because it lacks the conserved phenylalanine or tryptophan at the end, this CDR3 is likely a read error. The limits of the CDR3 on the DNA are not certain, so only TCRdb's listed CDR3 is given.

TCRbeta CDR3 regions were amplified from genomic DNA using the immunoSEQ Assay, a bias-controlled multiplex PCR. The original methods were these. Within the assay, amplification of reference gene primers was used to estimate how many nucleated cells each sample contained. To quantify the absolute abundance of each unique TCRbeta CDR3 rearrangement, sequence reads were collapsed and filtered. Productive Simpson clonality was computed per sample as the square root of Simpson's diversity index over productive rearrangements. The table comes from immuneACCESS by way of TCRdb, which keeps in-frame sequences with V and J called. Part of the clones is missing from these tables; in studies checked, under half for an unresolved V gene and the rest for unknown reasons. The DNA gave D and trimming, while V, J and clone size come from that table. The sample table records 360,000 or so clones; 90% of these occur just once. The biggest ten clones account for 6.5% of the sample.

The CDR3 has 12 residues if both end residues are counted. The germline V gene specifies SGHDT as CDR1 and YYEEEE as CDR2. The sequence derives from a man younger than 35 with active or convalescent COVID-19. The specimen was peripheral blood. This chain joins TRBV5-6 to TRBJ1-2; the D segment call TRBD1 is taken from the table without a DNA check. CDR3 sequence: CASSLAAGARQL.